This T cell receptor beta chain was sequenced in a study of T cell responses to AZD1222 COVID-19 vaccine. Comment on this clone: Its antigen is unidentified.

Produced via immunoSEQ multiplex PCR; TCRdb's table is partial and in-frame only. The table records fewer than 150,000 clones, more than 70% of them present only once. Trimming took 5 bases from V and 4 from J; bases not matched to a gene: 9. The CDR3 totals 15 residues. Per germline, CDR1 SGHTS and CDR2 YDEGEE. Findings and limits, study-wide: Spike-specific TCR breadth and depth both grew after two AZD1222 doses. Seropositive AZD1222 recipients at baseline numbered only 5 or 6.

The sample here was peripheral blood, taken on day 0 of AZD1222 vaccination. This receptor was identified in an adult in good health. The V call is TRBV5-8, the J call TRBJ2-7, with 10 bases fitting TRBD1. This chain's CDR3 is CASRQGQGYVYEQYF. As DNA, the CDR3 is TGTGCCAGCAGGCAGGGACAGGGGTATGTATACGAGCAGTACTTC.